This entry features one T cell receptor beta chain sequence. This receptor's antigen is unknown. At one of its ends the junction is not consistent with the germline gene, which may arise from a read error. CDR1 and CDR2, looked up from the germline V gene (reference sequence), are SEHNR and FQNEAQ. The CDR3 covers 10 residues, taking in both the cysteine and the phenylalanine. The entry retains the CDR3 DNA only, 30 bases that are in frame from base 1. The Qiagen DNeasy kit was used to extract genomic DNA from unsorted PBMCs and from the negatively selected CD4+ and CD8+ fractions. Using primers that anneal to V and J segments, immunoSEQ multiplex PCR amplified the TCR beta CDR3 regions. A synthetic immune receptor repertoire was used to minimize amplification bias, and remaining bias was computationally removed after sequencing. On the study's bioinformatics: Repertoire diversity was quantified as the Shannon entropy index using custom Python scripts. Unsorted, CD4+ and CD8+ repertoires were analyzed separately, except in combined analyses where CD4+ and CD8+ sequences were merged in silico. A clone counted as expanded when the clone's frequency after treatment rose at least 2-fold relative to C1D1, and clones undetected at baseline were given a pseudocount of 0.5. Clones with 0 or 1 copy at C1D1 were classified as singleton clones, and clones with 2 or more copies were classified as non-singleton clones. Clones expanded in unsorted samples were labelled as CD4+, CD8+ or unknown by matching protein sequences in sorted samples from the same patient. Wilcoxon tests on paired samples were used to test diversity changes from C1D1 to C4D1. TCRdb limited this immuneACCESS table to in-frame rearrangements with V and J called. A share of clones is missing; checked studies link under half to unresolved V genes, and the rest is unexplained. The V and J calls and clone size come from that table; D and trimming were worked out from the DNA. For this sample the table gives tens of thousands of clones, of which more than 70% were detected only once. About 9% of the sample is in the top ten clones.

This sample was included in a study of PD-1 blockade in classical Hodgkin lymphoma (dated by TCRdb to between 2020 and 2021). Context from the whole study: Nivolumab dosing was 3 mg/kg intravenously every 2 weeks, continuing until either disease progression or unacceptable toxicity. A peripheral blood immune signature of response to PD-1 blockade in classical Hodgkin lymphoma was defined using TCR beta sequencing and CyTOF.

The time point label on this specimen signifies: cycle 1 day 1 (C1D1), immediately before nivolumab initiation. Every trial patient had relapsed after autologous stem cell transplantation, and cohorts A, B and C differed in prior brentuximab vedotin exposure. The trial cohort included around 56 patients with relapsed/refractory classical Hodgkin lymphoma, and each patient had a best overall response of complete response, partial response or progressive disease. Single-agent nivolumab was administered to trial patients in the multi-cohort phase II CheckMate 205 trial. An independent review committee assessed best overall response using the 2007 International Working Group response criteria. PBMCs from the trial were collected at three points: immediately before nivolumab initiation (C1D1), and during therapy at cycle 2 day 1 and cycle 4 day 1. Peripheral blood was collected in 8 mL Vacutainer Cell Preparation Tubes, from which PBMCs were isolated by centrifugation and then cryopreserved.

General study outcomes and caveats: CD4+ but not CD8+ TCR diversity rose significantly by C4D1 (p=0.0027 vs p=0.16), most apparent in complete responders (p=0.02). The study was limited to a single clinical trial cohort, and causes of repertoire differences, possibly disease activity or prior therapy, remained undefined. Diversity was lower in patients who began nivolumab less than 1 year after ASCT, so these patients were left out of later analyses to avoid confounding by immune reconstitution. Baseline TCR diversity was reported to be lower in newly diagnosed patients than in healthy donors and to be lower still in relapsed/refractory patients. Trial patients with a complete response had baseline diversity similar to that of newly diagnosed patients, while partial responders and progressors had significantly lower diversity.

The rearrangement combines TRBV7-9 with TRBJ2-1; 6 matching bases give a weak D call of TRBD1. The TCR sequence derives from a human donor with classical Hodgkin lymphoma. The input for sequencing was peripheral blood mononuclear cells (PBMCs), taken at baseline. The DNA sequence is TGTGCCAGCAGCTTAGGGGGACAACTCTTC. It is translated as CASSLGGQLF.